This TCR beta chain was recovered during a study of regulatory and conventional T cells in RAG deficiency. Genomic DNA came from blood conventional CD4+ T cells gated CD25-low CD127-high. Measured with immunoSEQ multiplex PCR; TCRdb has only the in-frame clones, and not every one. Of 13,000 or so clones in the sample, approximately 93% were seen once. This clone was seen just once. The target antigen is unknown. Notes on the study in general: Omenn patients showed >75% Treg-Tconv overlap and shorter CDR3 lengths. Omenn syndrome and CID/AS patients had roughly 100-fold fewer unique Treg TCR beta sequences, versus around 10-fold elsewhere.

This sample was also put to use in a study of regulatory T cells. According to that study: Amplification used 52 TRBV primers and 13 TRBJ primers.

The material sequenced was CD4+ effector T cells sorted from blood. The origin of this receptor is a human donor in good health.

The CDR3 reads CASSEWEYNSPLHF. The CDR3 coding sequence is TGTGCCAGCAGTGAATGGGAGTATAATTCACCCCTCCACTTT. The chain has TRBV6-1 and TRBJ1-6, with D hard to call. The germline V gene has CDR1 MNHNS and CDR2 SASEGT. This CDR3 comprises 14 residues. V was pared by 2 bases and J by 4 bases, with 6 bases between.